This entry features one T cell receptor (beta chain) sequence. Its antigen is undetermined. These data originate in a study of T cells expressing NK-cell markers. Across the whole study: The TCR beta repertoires originated in sorted CD3+CD56+NKG2C+, CD3+CD56+NKG2C- and CD3+CD56-NKG2C+ T cells. Most of the eight sequenced donors were HCMV-seropositive; one was seronegative. Whole-study results and caveats: The study found these clonotypes also leading the CD3+CD56-NKG2C+ fraction in a few donors.

The CDR3 is 16 amino acids. Following a re-call of the 5' RACE reads, TCRdb has one entry per CDR3 protein and lacks DNA. The sample has over 250,000 distinct CDR3 sequences. The chain recombines TRBV12-3 or TRBV12-4 with TRBJ1-5; there is no DNA to check the TCRdb D call of TRBD1. Sequencing was done on a sample of blood T cells: a sorted CD56 or NKG2C T cell subset, CD4+ or CD8+ T cells, or bulk PBMC T cells (not recorded which). The source is a woman between 18 and 69 years old in good health. CDR3 residues: CASSLAGDRGNQPQHF.